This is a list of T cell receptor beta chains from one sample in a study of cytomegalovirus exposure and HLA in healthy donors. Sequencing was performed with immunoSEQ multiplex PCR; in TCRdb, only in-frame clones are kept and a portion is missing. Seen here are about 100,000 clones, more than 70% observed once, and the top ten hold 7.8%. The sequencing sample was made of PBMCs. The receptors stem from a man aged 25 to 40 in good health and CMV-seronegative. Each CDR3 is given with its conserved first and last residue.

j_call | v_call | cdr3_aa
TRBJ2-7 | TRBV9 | CASSVRAGEVYEQYF
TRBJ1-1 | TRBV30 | CAWSGGTGRRDTEAFF
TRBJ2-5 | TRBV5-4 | CASSLQGSETQYF
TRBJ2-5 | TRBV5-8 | CASSSRTGERSQYF
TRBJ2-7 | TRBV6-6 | CASTGEARYEQYF
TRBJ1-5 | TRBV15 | CATSRTPPGEGEPQHF
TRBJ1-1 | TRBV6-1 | CASSEAGTVFGVAFF
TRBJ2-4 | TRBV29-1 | CSVMGATKNIQYF
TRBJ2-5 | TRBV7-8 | CASSLGMTGPETQYF
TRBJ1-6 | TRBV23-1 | CASSHGSPLHF
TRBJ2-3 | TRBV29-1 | CSVGGGTDTQYF
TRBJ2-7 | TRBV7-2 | CASSPQTYYEQYF
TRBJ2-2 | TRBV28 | CASSLSGTGELFF
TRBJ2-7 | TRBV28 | CASRLQGHEQYF
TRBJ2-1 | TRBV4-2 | CASSWYGTSGRDEQFF
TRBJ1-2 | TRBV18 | CASSADRDGGYTF
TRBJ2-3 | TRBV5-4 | CASSTRTSGGAGDTQYF
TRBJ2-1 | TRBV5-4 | CASSHRTSGYKQFF
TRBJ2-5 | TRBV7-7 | CASSTERRETQYF
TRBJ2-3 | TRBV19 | CASSTVRLAGGATDTQYF
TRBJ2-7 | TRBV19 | CASSISGTYEQYF
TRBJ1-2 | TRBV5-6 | CASGLRGAGGYTF